Listed here is a single T cell receptor beta chain. The V end lost 3 bases, the J end lost 5 bases, and 14 bases lay between the germline ends. The CDR3 sequence is 14 residues long. CDR1 is SNHLY and CDR2 is FYNNEI in the germline V gene. These data originate in a study of regulatory T cells in long-lasting Graves disease. According to the study, TCR beta libraries were built with iRepertoire HTBI primers and CDR3-region Arm-PCR. TCRdb redid the calling of the multiplex PCR reads with MiXCR, one entry per CDR3 protein. The sample carries about 530,000 distinct CDR3 sequences, 16% recorded once. Time point denoted: newly diagnosed GD, antithyroid drugs for less than 3 months. RNA extracted from PBMCs served as the sequencing template. These data were also reused for a study on T cells in Graves' hyperthyroidism and ophthalmopathy.

The chain carries TRBV2 and TRBJ2-7; the D gene is possibly TRBD1 (6 bases). Here the sequenced sample was peripheral blood mononuclear cells (PBMCs), taken at new diagnosis, from a patient treated with antithyroid drugs. The TCR comes from a woman aged 35 to 59 with Graves disease. For the CDR3, the DNA is TGTGCCAGCAGTGATAGTCAGGGGTTCCACGAGCAGTACTTC. Amino acids: CASSDSQGFHEQYF.